Sequencing of this T cell receptor (beta chain) was carried out in a study of long-term antiretroviral therapy in people with HIV. Overall study findings and caveats: Even long-term ART left TRB diversity below transplant donor controls, despite gains. Repertoires looked antigen-experienced, with only a slight naive shift after ART. For ART adherence, viral resistance and therapy changes, no data were available.

An immunoSEQ assay, version v3.0, was performed at survey level. Sequencing was directed toward about 40,000-50,000 T-cell genomes in each sample. Repertoires were generated with immunoSEQ multiplex PCR, while TCRdb's copy carries only in-frame clones and drops some. The sample lists tens of thousands of clones, almost 90% occurring once. A single count supports this clone. Its antigen is unidentified. The ends were cut back, 10 bases at V and 4 bases at J, with 41 bases in the middle. The CDR3 is 22 amino acids. The germline CDR1 and CDR2 sequences are MNHEY and SMNVEV (reference sequence). The source of this sequence is a man aged 25-45 years with HIV. This specimen consisted of unsorted PBMCs, obtained about 4.5 years after starting antiretroviral therapy. The chain joins TRBV27 to TRBJ2-4, with D tentatively TRBD1 (6 bases). The CDR3 DNA follows: TGTGCCACCACAACCCTTTTTCGGTTCGTTTGGGAACTGGGTACAGGGAAAAACATTCAGTACTTC. Protein product: CATTTLFRFVWELGTGKNIQYF.